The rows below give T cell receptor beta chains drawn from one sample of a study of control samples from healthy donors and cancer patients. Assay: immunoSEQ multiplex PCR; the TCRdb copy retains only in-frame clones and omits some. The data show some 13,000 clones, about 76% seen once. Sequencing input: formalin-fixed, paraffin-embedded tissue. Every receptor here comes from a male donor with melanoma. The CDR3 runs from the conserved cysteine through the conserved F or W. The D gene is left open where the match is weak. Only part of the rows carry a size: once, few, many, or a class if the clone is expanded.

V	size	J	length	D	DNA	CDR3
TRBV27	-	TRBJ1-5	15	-	TGTGCCAGCAGTCCAAGGGGCTATAGCAATCAGCCCCAGCATTTT	CASSPRGYSNQPQHF
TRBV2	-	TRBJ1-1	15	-	TGTGCCAGCAGTGTCCCGGGACATCTGAACACTGAAGCTTTCTTT	CASSVPGHLNTEAFF
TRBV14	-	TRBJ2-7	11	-	TGTGCCAGCAGCCAAGTCGGCGAGCAGTACTTC	CASSQVGEQYF
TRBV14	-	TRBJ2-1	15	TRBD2	TGTGCCAGCAGCCAAGCTGCGGGGGGGGGCGGTGAGCAGTTCTTC	CASSQAAGGGGEQFF
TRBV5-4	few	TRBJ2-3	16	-	TGTGCCAGCAGCTTGGAGGGGGATCTGCCCACAGATACGCAGTATTTT	CASSLEGDLPTDTQYF
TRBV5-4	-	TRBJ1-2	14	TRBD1	TGTGCCAGCAGATTAGACAGGGGGATTGGTGGCTACACCTTC	CASRLDRGIGGYTF
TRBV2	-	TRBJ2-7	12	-	TGTGCCAGCAGTACGGCTGGCTACGAGCAGTACTTC	CASSTAGYEQYF
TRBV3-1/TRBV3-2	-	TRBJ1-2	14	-	TGTGCCAGCAGCCGACCGTCAGGGAACTATGGCTACACCTTC	CASSRPSGNYGYTF
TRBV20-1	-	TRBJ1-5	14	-	TGCAGTGCTAGTAGCCAGGGAGTCGGACAGCCCCAGCATTTT	CSASSQGVGQPQHF
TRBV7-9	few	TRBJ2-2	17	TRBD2	TGTGCCAGCAGCTCGACGACTAGCGGGGGGAACACCGGGGAGCTGTTTTTT	CASSSTTSGGNTGELFF
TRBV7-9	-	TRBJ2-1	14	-	TGTGCCAGCAGCCCGCTTCGACAGTACAATGAGCAGTTCTTC	CASSPLRQYNEQFF
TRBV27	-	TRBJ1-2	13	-	TGTGCCAGCAGTTTTGAGGGAAACTATGGCTACACCTTC	CASSFEGNYGYTF
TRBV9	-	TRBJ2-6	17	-	TGTGCCAGCAGCGCCAACACCCGGGGGTCTGGGGCCAACGTCCTGACTTTC	CASSANTRGSGANVLTF
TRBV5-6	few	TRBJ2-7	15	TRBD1	TGTGCCAGCAGCTTCCTGGACAGGGGCTCCTACGAGCAGTACTTC	CASSFLDRGSYEQYF
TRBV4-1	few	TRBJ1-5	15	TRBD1	TGCGCCAGCAGCCAAGAGGACAGGGGCAATCAGCCCCAGCATTTT	CASSQEDRGNQPQHF
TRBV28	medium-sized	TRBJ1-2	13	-	TGTGCCAGCAGTCCCGAAGTCACCTATGGCTACACCTTC	CASSPEVTYGYTF
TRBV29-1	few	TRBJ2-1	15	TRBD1	TGCAGCGTTGAAGTCTGGGACAGCTCCTACAATGAGCAGTTCTTC	CSVEVWDSSYNEQFF
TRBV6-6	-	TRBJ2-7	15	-	TGTGCCAGCAATTTTGACCGGGACCTCCGGGGCGAGCAGTACTTC	CASNFDRDLRGEQYF
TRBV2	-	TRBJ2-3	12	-	TGTGCCAGCAGTGAAACCCCCCATACGCAGTATTTT	CASSETPHTQYF
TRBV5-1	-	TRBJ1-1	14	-	TGCGCCAGCAGCTTTGGACGGATGAACACTGAAGCTTTCTTT	CASSFGRMNTEAFF
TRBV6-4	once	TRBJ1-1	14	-	TGTGCCAGCAGTGAGTACGGTGAGAACACTGAAGCTTTCTTT	CASSEYGENTEAFF
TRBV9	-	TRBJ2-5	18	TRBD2	TGTGCCAGCAGCGGACCCCAGAGACTAGCGGGGGTCCAAGAGACCCAGTACTTC	CASSGPQRLAGVQETQYF
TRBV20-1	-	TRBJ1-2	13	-	TGCAGTGCTAGTGAGGGACAACTCTATGGCTACACCTTC	CSASEGQLYGYTF
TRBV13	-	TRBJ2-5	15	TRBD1	TGTGCCAGCAGCTGGCGGGGACAGGGGGGAGAGACCCAGTACTTC	CASSWRGQGGETQYF
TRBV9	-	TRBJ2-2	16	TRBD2	TGTGCCAGCAGCGTAGCGAGCGGGGGGAGCACCGGGGAGCTGTTTTTT	CASSVASGGSTGELFF
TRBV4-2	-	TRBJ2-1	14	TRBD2	TGTGCCAGCAGCCAAGGGGCGGGAGACAATGAGCAGTTCTTC	CASSQGAGDNEQFF
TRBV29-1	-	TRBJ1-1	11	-	TGCAGCGTTGATAAGACAGTAGGAGCTTTCTTT	CSVDKTVGAFF
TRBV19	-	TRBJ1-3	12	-	TGTGCCAGTAGTCCCTACTCTAACACCATATATTTT	CASSPYSNTIYF
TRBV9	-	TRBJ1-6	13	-	TGTGCCAGCCGCCGAGGGGAAGGATCACCCCTCCACTTT	CASRRGEGSPLHF
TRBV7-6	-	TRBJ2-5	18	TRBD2	TGTGCCAGCAGCCCAGCGAGTGGTCTAGCGGGGTATCAAGAGACCCAGTACTTC	CASSPASGLAGYQETQYF
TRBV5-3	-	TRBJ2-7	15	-	TGTGCCAGAAGCTTTCGGTCGTGGAGCAGAGACGAGCAGTACTTC	CARSFRSWSRDEQYF
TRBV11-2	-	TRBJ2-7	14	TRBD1	TGTGCCAGCAGACCCGGGACAGGCTCCTACGAGCAGTACTTC	CASRPGTGSYEQYF
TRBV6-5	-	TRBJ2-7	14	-	TGTGCCAGCAGTAACAGGGCCTTATCCTACGAGCAGTACTTC	CASSNRALSYEQYF
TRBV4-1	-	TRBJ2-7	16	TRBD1	TGCGCCAGCAGCCAAGCTCCGGACAGGGTTACCTACGAGCAGTACTTC	CASSQAPDRVTYEQYF
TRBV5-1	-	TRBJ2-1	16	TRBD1	TGCGCCAGCAGCTTGGGGGCCGGGACAGGGGGCAATGAGCAGTTCTTC	CASSLGAGTGGNEQFF
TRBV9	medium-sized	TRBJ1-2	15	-	TGTGCCAGCAGCGCCTTCCCTGGGGCAGTCTATGGCTACACCTTC	CASSAFPGAVYGYTF
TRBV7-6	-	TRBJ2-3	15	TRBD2	TGTGCCAGCAGCCCCCTGGCGGGGGGGACGGATACGCAGTATTTT	CASSPLAGGTDTQYF
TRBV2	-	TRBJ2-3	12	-	TGTGCCACCGGGGCCAGCTCAGATACGCAGTATTTT	CATGASSDTQYF
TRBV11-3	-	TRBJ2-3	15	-	TGTGCCAGCAGCTTAGATAGGGCGCCGGGAAGGACGCAGTATTTT	CASSLDRAPGRTQYF
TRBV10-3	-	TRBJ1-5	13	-	TGTGCCATCGGTGGGCAGGGTAGCCAGCCCCAGCATTTT	CAIGGQGSQPQHF
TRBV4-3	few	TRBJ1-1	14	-	TGCGCCAGCAGCCAAGCGACGTCGAACACTGAAGCTTTCTTT	CASSQATSNTEAFF
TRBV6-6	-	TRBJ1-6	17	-	TGTGCCAGCAGTCCAGCGGGACGGAGCTCCTATAATTCACCCCTCCACTTT	CASSPAGRSSYNSPLHF
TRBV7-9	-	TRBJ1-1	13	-	TGTGCCAGCAGCTTAGTCACGAACACTGAAGCTTTCTTT	CASSLVTNTEAFF
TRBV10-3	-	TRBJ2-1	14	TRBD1	TGTGCCATCAGAGGGACAGACTCCTACAATGAGCAGTTCTTC	CAIRGTDSYNEQFF
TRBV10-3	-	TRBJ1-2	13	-	TGTGCCATCAGTGTCGGGCAGGTCGATGGCTACACCTTC	CAISVGQVDGYTF
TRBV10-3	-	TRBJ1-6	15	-	TGTGCCATCAGTGCTCAGGGGAAGTTTGATTCACCCCTCCACTTT	CAISAQGKFDSPLHF
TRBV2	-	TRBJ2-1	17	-	TGTGCCAGCAGCCCAACTATACTGGGGAGCTCCTACAATGAGCAGTTCTTC	CASSPTILGSSYNEQFF
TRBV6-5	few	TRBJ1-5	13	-	TGTGCCAGCAGTTACGGCAGAGGGCAGCCCCAGCATTTT	CASSYGRGQPQHF
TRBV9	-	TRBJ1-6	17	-	TGTGCCAGCAGCCCCGACAGAGAAAGCTCCTATAATTCACCCCTCCACTTT	CASSPDRESSYNSPLHF
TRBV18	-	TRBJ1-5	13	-	TGTGCCAGCTCACCTGAAACTAATCAGCCCCAGCATTTT	CASSPETNQPQHF
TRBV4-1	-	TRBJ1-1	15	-	TGCGCCAGCAGCCCAATGTACAGGGAGAACACTGAAGCTTTCTTT	CASSPMYRENTEAFF
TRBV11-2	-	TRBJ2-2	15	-	TGTGCCAGCAGCTTACAGGGGCGAAACACCGGGGAGCTGTTTTTT	CASSLQGRNTGELFF
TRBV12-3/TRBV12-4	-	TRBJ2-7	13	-	TGTGCCAGCAGTTTCGTGGGTAGGGGCGAGCAGTACTTC	CASSFVGRGEQYF